Shown below are 26 T cell receptor beta chains from a single sample sequenced in a study of T cell changes during pregnancy in multiple sclerosis. Clones were read by immunoSEQ multiplex PCR, and TCRdb kept only the in-frame ones, dropping some. Of approximately 11,000 clones in the sample, around 89% were seen once. The starting material was CD8+ T cells from peripheral blood mononuclear cells, obtained in the first trimester of pregnancy. These receptors all come from a female donor in good health, enrolled as a control in a pregnancy study.

The chain couples TRBV5-1 to TRBJ1-4; TRBD1 aligns across 10 bases. The CDR3 has 13 residues. Looked up from germline, CDR1 is SGHRS and CDR2 is YFSETQ. V trimming: 4 bases; J trimming: 8 bases; junction bases outside the gene matches: 2. The CDR3 coding sequence is TGCGCCAGCAGCGAGGGACAGGGGGAAAAACTGTTTTTT. Translating gives CASSEGQGEKLFF.

V is TRBV6-4 and J is TRBJ2-1; D ambiguous. The CDR3 consists of 13 residues. Germline V lookup: CDR1 MRHNA, CDR2 SNTAGT. V dropped 5 bases and J dropped 3 bases, with 8 bases sitting between them. CDR3 loop: CASSMRIYNEQFF. The CDR3 DNA is TGTGCCAGCAGTATGCGAATCTACAATGAGCAGTTCTTC.

The chain is built from TRBV6-4 and TRBJ2-2; 9 bases are shared with TRBD2. This CDR3 has 15 amino acids. CDR1 is MRHNA, CDR2 SNTAGT, per germline. V trimming: 4 bases; J trimming: 1 base; junction bases outside the gene matches: 1. The CDR3 DNA reads TGTGCCAGCAGTGTTAGCGGGGGGAACACCGGGGAGCTGTTTTTT. Residues: CASSVSGGNTGELFF.

The rearrangement joins TRBV11-2 to TRBJ2-7; D is possibly TRBD1 (5 bases). V was pared by 0 bases and J by 7 bases, with 19 bases between. Per germline, CDR1 SGHAT and CDR2 FQNNGV. The CDR3 consists of 16 residues. This CDR3 reads CASSLDRGQGTREQYF. CDR3 nucleotide sequence: TGTGCCAGCAGCTTAGATCGCGGCCAGGGAACTCGAGAGCAGTACTTC.

The rearrangement links TRBV5-8 to TRBJ1-1; D call uncertain. This CDR3 comprises 14 residues. Between the trimmed V and J ends, which lost 2 bases and 1 base, there was a span of 9 bases. Germline loops: CDR1 SGHTS, CDR2 YDEGEE. The CDR3 sequence: CASSFDGSNTEAFF. CDR3 nucleotide sequence: TGTGCCAGCAGCTTCGACGGGTCGAACACTGAAGCTTTCTTT.

The CDR3 DNA follows: TGTGCCAGCAGGAAGCGGACAGGGAGCTCTGGAAACACCATATATTTT. Translation gives CASRKRTGSSGNTIYF. The V and J genes are TRBV2 and TRBJ1-3; TRBD1 matches 8 bases. This CDR3 is built from 16 residues. Germline V gene lookup returns CDR1 SNHLY and CDR2 FYNNEI. With 6 bases clipped from V and 0 bases from J, the junction kept 7 bases outside the gene matches. The full variable domain, in which reference TRBV2 and TRBJ1-3 provide the parts outside the CDR3, is EPEVTQTPSHQVTQMGQEVILRCVPISNHLYFYWYRQILGQKVEFLVSFYNNEISEKSEIFDDQFSVERPDGSNFTLKIRSTKLEDSAMYFCASRKRTGSSGNTIYFGEGSWLTVV.

V gene TRBV27 combines with J gene TRBJ2-5; 8 positions agree with TRBD1. CDR1 is MNHEY, CDR2 SMNVEV, per germline (reference sequence). This CDR3 contains 14 residues. V lost 7 bases, J lost 5 bases, and 9 bases stayed unmatched. The CDR3 bases are TGTGCCAGCACTACGACAGGGGCCCGGGAGACCCAGTACTTC. Its protein product is CASTTTGARETQYF.

The chain carries TRBV7-9 and TRBJ2-1; the match to TRBD2 covers 8 bases. J gave up 0 bases and V 5 bases, and 9 bases lay outside the gene matches. CDR1 and CDR2 (germline): SEHNR, FQNEAQ (reference sequence). CDR3 length: 17 amino acids. CDR3 sequence: CASSPKGGGRSYNEQFF. DNA for the CDR3: TGTGCCAGCAGCCCGAAGGGCGGGGGGCGCTCCTACAATGAGCAGTTCTTC.

J is TRBJ1-5 and V is TRBV7-2, with D maybe TRBD1 (6 bases). The CDR3 has 17 residues. The germline V gene encodes CDR1 SGHTA and CDR2 FQGNSA. V was trimmed by 5 bases and J by 2 bases, leaving 19 bases between them. The CDR3 region is CASSQGPMGTGNQPQHF. The DNA of the CDR3 is TGTGCCAGCAGCCAGGGGCCGATGGGAACGGGCAATCAGCCCCAGCATTTT. The variable domain in full, completed from reference TRBV7-2 and TRBJ1-5, reads GAGVSQSPSNKVTEKGKDVELRCDPISGHTALYWYRQSLGQGLEFLIYFQGNSAPDKSGLPSDRFSAERTGGSVSTLTIQRTQQEDSAVYLCASSQGPMGTGNQPQHFGDGTRLSIL.

V is TRBV9 and J is TRBJ2-1; 7 bases match TRBD2. The CDR3 length is 16 residues. Losses at the gene ends were 0 bases for V and 2 bases for J; bases not matched to a gene: 5. Germline values: CDR1 SGDLS, CDR2 YYNGEE. The CDR3 nucleotides read TGTGCCAGCAGCGTAGCTCCGGGACTACCCTACAATGAGCAGTTCTTC. Translated: CASSVAPGLPYNEQFF.

The J gene is TRBJ1-2, the V gene TRBV11-2; TRBD1 might be the D (6 bases). The CDR3 has 14 amino acids. Germline V gene data show CDR1 as SGHAT and CDR2 as FQNNGV. Trimming removed 0 bases at V and 7 bases at J, with 12 bases between. CDR3 sequence reads: CASSLDLTGSGYTF. In DNA, the CDR3 is TGTGCCAGCAGCTTAGATCTGACAGGCTCTGGCTACACCTTC.

The genes are TRBV18 and TRBJ1-2; possibly TRBD1 for D (5 bases). Germline V gives CDR1 KGHSH, CDR2 LQKENI. V was cut by 0 bases and J by 0 bases, with 14 bases left in between. The CDR3 extends over 17 amino acids. The CDR3 is CASSPPGGRGSNYGYTF. Here the CDR3 DNA reads TGTGCCAGCTCACCACCCGGGGGAAGGGGCTCTAACTATGGCTACACCTTC.

The chain uses TRBV6-5 and TRBJ1-2, with 7 bases that match TRBD1. This CDR3 comprises 14 residues. V lost 6 bases and J lost 0; bases outside the gene matches: 4. Germline V CDR1 and CDR2: MNHEY, SVGAGI. The CDR3 DNA reads as TGTGCCAGCAGAAGACAGGGTGCTAACTATGGCTACACCTTC. This sequence encodes CASRRQGANYGYTF.

On this clone itself: Other DNA sequences within the sample encode an identical CDR3. V is TRBV14 and J is TRBJ1-2; D might be TRBD1 (5 bases). V was trimmed by 0 bases and J by 8 bases, leaving 13 bases between them. The CDR3 runs 14 residues. The germline V gene encodes CDR1 SGHDN and CDR2 FVKESK. The CDR3 coding sequence is TGTGCCAGCAGCCAAGAAGGCAGGGTCGGGGGCTACACCTTC. Its translation is CASSQEGRVGGYTF.

This clone was found once. The chain carries TRBV9 and TRBJ2-2; D gene ambiguous. The V gene lost 4 bases and the J gene lost 6 bases, with 7 bases spanning the gap. The CDR3 is made up of 12 amino acids. The germline V gene encodes CDR1 SGDLS and CDR2 YYNGEE. The CDR3 DNA reads TGTGCCAGCAGCCCCTCCGCCGGGGAGCTGTTTTTT. Translation gives CASSPSAGELFF.

This clone has just one count. This rearrangement joins TRBV30 to TRBJ1-4; D is perhaps TRBD1 (6 bases). The germline gives CDR1 GTSNPN, CDR2 SVGIG (reference sequence). CDR3 length: 13 amino acids. Trimming stripped 5 bases from V and 4 bases from J, with 11 bases between. DNA for the CDR3: TGTGCCTGGGCGACAGGAATTAATGAAAAACTGTTTTTT. It encodes CAWATGINEKLFF. The full variable domain, with the rest looked up from reference TRBV30 and TRBJ1-4, is SQTIHQWPATLVQPVGSPLSLECTVEGTSNPNLYWYRQAAGRGLQLLFYSVGIGQISSEVPQNLSASRPQDRQFILSSKKLLLSDSGFYLCAWATGINEKLFFGSGTQLSVL.

This clone was counted once. V is TRBV5-1 and J is TRBJ1-1; unclear D gene. Trimming left V 0 bases short and J 2 bases short, with 8 bases between. In germline, CDR1 is SGHRS, CDR2 YFSETQ. CDR3 length: 14 residues. The CDR3 DNA sequence: TGCGCCAGCAGCTTGGCCACACACAACACTGAAGCTTTCTTT. Protein sequence: CASSLATHNTEAFF. Variable domain in full (rest from reference TRBV5-1 and TRBJ1-1): KAGVTQTPRYLIKTRGQQVTLSCSPISGHRSVSWYQQTPGQGLQFLFEYFSETQRNKGNFPGRFSGRQFSNSRSEMNVSTLELGDSALYLCASSLATHNTEAFFGQGTRLTVV.

This chain links TRBV6-4 with TRBJ2-3, with 8 bases matching TRBD2. Germline values: CDR1 MRHNA, CDR2 SNTAGT. V lost 3 bases and J lost 1; bases outside the gene matches: 0. The CDR3 is 14 amino acids. The CDR3 protein is CASSETSGTDTQYF. The CDR3 DNA reads TGTGCCAGCAGTGAGACTAGCGGCACAGATACGCAGTATTTT.

This chain connects TRBV27 to TRBJ1-4; TRBD1 agrees at 7 bases. The CDR3 runs 14 residues. Germline-derived CDR1 and CDR2 are MNHEY and SMNVEV (reference sequence). The ends lost 6 bases at V and 7 bases at J; junction bases unmatched: 8. The CDR3 loop is CASREQGYSEKLFF. The DNA of the CDR3 is TGTGCCAGCAGGGAACAGGGGTATAGTGAAAAACTGTTTTTT. Looking up the rest from reference TRBV27 and TRBJ1-4 gives the full variable domain: EAQVTQNPRYLITVTGKKLTVTCSQNMNHEYMSWYRQDPGLGLRQIYYSMNVEVTDKGDVPEGYKVSRKEKRNFPLILESPSPNQTSLYFCASREQGYSEKLFFGSGTQLSVL.

The rearrangement links TRBV19 to TRBJ1-4; TRBD1 might be the D (5 bases). The length of the CDR3 is 15 residues. Germline V gene sequence: CDR1 LNHDA, CDR2 SQIVND (reference sequence). V was pared by 6 bases and J by 7 bases, with 18 bases between. CDR3 sequence reads: CASRWGRKTSEKLFF. The CDR3 bases are TGTGCCAGTAGGTGGGGCAGGAAGACTTCTGAAAAACTGTTTTTT.

The chain employs TRBV11-2 and TRBJ2-7; D gene unclear. This CDR3 has 14 amino acids. Per the germline V gene, CDR1 is SGHAT and CDR2 is FQNNGV. V shed 5 bases and J shed 0 bases, with 11 bases lying between them. The CDR3 nucleotides are TGTGCCAGCAGCCTCGCCCGTAGCTCCTACGAGCAGTACTTC. Translating gives CASSLARSSYEQYF.

The J gene is TRBJ2-1, the V gene TRBV19; 9 bases are a match to TRBD2. Germline assignment: CDR1 LNHDA and CDR2 SQIVND (reference sequence). CDR3 length equals 16 residues. V lost 3 bases, J lost 5 bases, and 8 bases stayed unmatched. CDR3 region: CASSIIAGETHNEQFF. The CDR3 nucleotides read TGTGCCAGTAGTATTATAGCGGGGGAAACTCACAATGAGCAGTTCTTC.

The chain uses TRBV2 and TRBJ2-7; a weak D match, TRBD1 (6 bases). The germline V gene encodes CDR1 SNHLY and CDR2 FYNNEI. This CDR3 comprises 15 residues. The V and J ends lost 9 bases and 0 bases respectively, with 18 bases between them. The CDR3 is CAREPGHKHSYEQYF. DNA of the CDR3: TGTGCCAGGGAGCCGGGACACAAGCACTCCTACGAGCAGTACTTC.

The rearrangement links TRBV7-2 to TRBJ2-7; 8 bases align to TRBD1. The trim removed 1 base at V and 2 bases at J, leaving 4 bases unmatched. Germline values: CDR1 SGHTA, CDR2 FQGNSA. CDR3 length: 15 amino acids. Written as DNA, the CDR3 is TGTGCCAGCAGCTTAGGGACAGGGTTAACCTACGAGCAGTACTTC. It is translated as CASSLGTGLTYEQYF.

The chain links TRBV20-1 to TRBJ2-7, with TRBD1 as a possible D gene (5 bases). Deletions cut 6 bases from V and 5 bases from J, with 11 bases between. CDR3 length: 11 amino acids. Germline loops: CDR1 DFQATT, CDR2 SNEGSKA (reference sequence). This chain's CDR3 is CSALQGHEQYF. DNA for the CDR3: TGCAGTGCCCTTCAGGGTCACGAGCAGTACTTC.

This clone came up a few times. The chain combines TRBV19 with TRBJ1-1; no reliable D call. This CDR3 has 11 amino acids. The germline CDR1 and CDR2 sequences are LNHDA and SQIVND (reference sequence). The V gene lost 6 bases and the J gene lost 3 bases, with 5 bases spanning the gap. This CDR3 reads CASREDTEAFF. CDR3 nucleotides: TGTGCCAGTAGAGAGGACACTGAAGCTTTCTTT.